What follows are 32 T cell receptor beta chains derived from one specimen sequenced in a study of CD8 T cells in Susac syndrome. Random hexamers were used to reverse transcribe 0.5 to 1 ug of RNA. TCRdb ran MiXCR on the immunoSEQ multiplex PCR reads and lists one entry per CDR3 protein. The sample lists more than 150,000 distinct CDR3 sequences, about 90% occurring once. Sequencing was done on a sample of CD4+ T cells from PBMCs. The receptor source for this set is a human donor in good health.

As DNA, the CDR3 is TGTGCCAGCAGCTTGGGGCAGGGGATGGGGGAAGAGACCCAGTACTTC. Encoded protein: CASSLGQGMGEETQYF. This chain connects TRBV5-8 to TRBJ2-5; maybe TRBD1 (6 bases). V was clipped by 0 bases and J by 3 bases, with 15 bases between them. CDR1 SGHTS and CDR2 YDEGEE come from the germline V gene. The CDR3 is 16 residues long.

The J gene is TRBJ2-1, the V gene TRBV2; D possibly corresponds to TRBD2 (5 bases). This CDR3 region has 13 residues. Germline V gives CDR1 SNHLY, CDR2 FYNNEI. V lost 1 base to trimming and J lost 4 bases, with 5 bases between them. Written as DNA, the CDR3 is TGTGCCAGCAGTGAAGGGGAGTACAATGAGCAGTTCTTC. Encoded protein: CASSEGEYNEQFF.

This chain connects TRBV20-1 to TRBJ2-5; D is ambiguous. The CDR3 is made up of 14 amino acids. Trimming removed 6 bases from V and 1 base from J, with 15 bases in between. Germline values: CDR1 DFQATT, CDR2 SNEGSKA (reference sequence). CDR3 in amino acids: CSALYSRSQETQYF. The CDR3 nucleotides read TGCAGTGCACTTTACTCAAGGAGCCAAGAGACCCAGTACTTC.

V is TRBV11-2 and J is TRBJ2-3; a weak D match, TRBD2 (5 bases). The V and J ends lost 1 base and 5 bases respectively, with 10 bases between them. Germline values: CDR1 SGHAT, CDR2 FQNNGV. There are 14 residues in the CDR3. The CDR3 spells CASSLGGKGDTQYF. The CDR3, as DNA: TGTGCCAGCAGCTTAGGAGGGAAAGGAGATACGCAGTATTTT.

The chain couples TRBV11-2 to TRBJ2-1; D is unresolved. Trimming removed 5 bases from V and 9 bases from J, with 11 bases in between. This CDR3 is 12 amino acids long. Germline V gives CDR1 SGHAT, CDR2 FQNNGV. The CDR3: CASSPLEFEQFF. The CDR3 region has the DNA TGTGCCAGCAGCCCCCTGGAATTTGAGCAGTTCTTC.

This sequence joins TRBV12-3 or TRBV12-4 and TRBJ2-5; D possibly matches TRBD1 or TRBD2 (5 bases each). Deletions cut 4 bases from V and 6 bases from J, with 12 bases between. The CDR3 consists of 13 residues. CDR3 DNA sequence: TGTGCCAGCAGTTCCGGCAGGGACCAGACCCAGTACTTC. Protein: CASSSGRDQTQYF.

This chain connects TRBV5-4 to TRBJ2-3, with D maybe TRBD2 (6 bases). CDR1 and CDR2 from the germline V gene are SGHNT and YYREEE (reference sequence). The V and J ends lost 2 bases and 2 bases respectively, with 12 bases between them. This CDR3 spans 15 amino acids. The chain's CDR3 is CASSLGGINTDTQYF. CDR3 DNA sequence: TGTGCCAGCAGCTTAGGCGGGATAAACACAGATACGCAGTATTTT.

This chain uses TRBV20-1 with TRBJ2-1; D remains unclear. Trimming pared 5 bases from V and 5 bases from J, leaving 16 bases between. The germline V gene encodes CDR1 DFQATT and CDR2 SNEGSKA (reference sequence). The CDR3 runs 14 residues. This CDR3 is CSAPKYRENNEQFF. DNA of the CDR3: TGCAGTGCTCCAAAGTATAGGGAAAACAATGAGCAGTTCTTC.

The chain carries TRBV6-1 and TRBJ2-3; 8 nucleotides agree with TRBD2. CDR3 length: 13 amino acids. Germline V gene lookup returns CDR1 MNHNS and CDR2 SASEGT. V dropped 8 bases and J dropped 3; count of bases not matched to a gene: 4. CDR3 sequence (DNA): TGTGCCAGCGCGGGAGGTCGGACAGATACGCAGTATTTT. Its protein product is CASAGGRTDTQYF.

This rearrangement joins TRBV5-1 to TRBJ1-3; D not certain. The CDR3 length is 16 residues. Germline-derived CDR1 and CDR2 are SGHRS and YFSETQ. Trimming cost V 4 bases and J 0 bases, with 14 bases left between them. DNA for the CDR3: TGCGCCAGCAGCACCGGAACAGTCTACTCTGGAAACACCATATATTTT. The encoded protein is CASSTGTVYSGNTIYF.

J is TRBJ1-4 and V is TRBV7-2, with 7 bases lining up with TRBD1. With 4 bases clipped from V and 8 bases from J, the junction kept 1 base outside the gene matches. Germline-derived CDR1 and CDR2 are SGHTA and FQGNSA. This CDR3 has 12 residues. CDR3 bases: TGTGCCAGCAGCTCGACAGGGGAAAAACTGTTTTTT. It is translated as CASSSTGEKLFF.

The CDR3 loop reads CASSFDGTDYNEQFF. CDR3 DNA sequence: TGTGCCAGCAGCTTCGATGGGACAGACTACAATGAGCAGTTCTTC. The chain is built from TRBV11-2 and TRBJ2-1; TRBD1 agrees at 7 bases. Trimming took 3 bases from V and 3 from J; bases not matched to a gene: 5. Looked up from germline, CDR1 is SGHAT and CDR2 is FQNNGV. CDR3 length equals 15 residues.

V is TRBV2 and J is TRBJ2-5, with 7 bases aligning to TRBD1. Germline trimming cut 5 bases from V and 1 base from J; bases unmatched to any gene: 4. The CDR3 has 14 amino acids. The germline V gene has CDR1 SNHLY and CDR2 FYNNEI. CDR3 DNA sequence: TGTGCCAGCAGTTTCGGACAGGCCCAAGAGACCCAGTACTTC. This encodes CASSFGQAQETQYF.

This clonotype is a singleton in its sample. The chain uses TRBV9 and TRBJ1-4; D is uncertain. Germline CDR1 and CDR2: SGDLS and YYNGEE. V lost 4 bases to trimming and J lost 2 bases, with 12 bases between them. The CDR3 length is 15 residues. CDR3 sequence: CASSFPGGTNEKLFF. DNA of the CDR3: TGTGCCAGCAGCTTCCCGGGCGGTACTAATGAAAAACTGTTTTTT. Supplemented by reference TRBV9 and TRBJ1-4, the full variable domain reads DSGVTQTPKHLITATGQRVTLRCSPRSGDLSVYWYQQSLDQGLQFLIQYYNGEERAKGNILERFSAQQFPDLHSELNLSSLELGDSALYFCASSFPGGTNEKLFFGSGTQLSVL.

This rearrangement joins TRBV20-1 to TRBJ2-5; 9 nucleotides align to TRBD2. With V trimmed by 8 bases and J by 5 bases, 9 bases remained unmatched. Per germline, CDR1 DFQATT and CDR2 SNEGSKA (reference sequence). This CDR3 region has 13 residues. DNA of the CDR3: TGCAGTATCCCTATAGCGGGAGCGGAGACCCAGTACTTC. Encoded protein: CSIPIAGAETQYF.

V is TRBV15 and J is TRBJ2-2; D remains ambiguous. Per germline, CDR1 LNHNV and CDR2 YYDKDF (reference sequence). The CDR3 sequence is 16 residues long. The ends were cut back, 0 bases at V and 0 bases at J, with 8 bases in the middle. The CDR3 DNA is TGTGCCACCAGCAGAGATCACGGTTCGAACACCGGGGAGCTGTTTTTT. This translates into CATSRDHGSNTGELFF. The whole variable domain, remainder taken from reference TRBV15 and TRBJ2-2, is DAMVIQNPRYQVTQFGKPVTLSCSQTLNHNVMYWYQQKSSQAPKLLFHYYDKDFNNEADTPDNFQSRRPNTSFCFLDIRSPGLGDTAMYLCATSRDHGSNTGELFFGEGSRLTVL.

CDR3 nucleotides: TGTGCCAGCTCACACAGGGACTCCTACGAGCAGTACTTC. Translation: CASSHRDSYEQYF. The gene calls are TRBV18 and TRBJ2-7; perhaps TRBD1 as D (6 bases). The CDR3 is 13 amino acids. V lost 4 bases and J 0 bases, leaving 7 bases between the germline ends. Germline CDR1 and CDR2: KGHSH and LQKENI.

The chain combines TRBV4-2 with TRBJ2-5, with D possibly TRBD2 on 6 matching bases. The germline V and J ends were trimmed by 0 bases and 11 bases, with 16 bases remaining between them. The germline CDR1 and CDR2 sequences are LGHNA and YNFKEQ. The CDR3 has 14 amino acids. CDR3 coding DNA: TGTGCCAGCAGCCAAGAAGTAGAGCGGGCCGGACAGTACTTC. Translation: CASSQEVERAGQYF.

This chain joins TRBV5-1 and TRBJ2-2; 13 bases line up with TRBD2. Unmatched junction bases numbered 5, after V lost 6 bases and J lost 6 bases. The CDR3 sequence is 15 residues long. CDR1 and CDR2 from the germline V gene are SGHRS and YFSETQ. DNA for the CDR3: TGCGCCAGCACCCCGGGACTAGCGGGGTCCGGGGAGCTGTTTTTT. As protein: CASTPGLAGSGELFF. The full variable domain, rest sourced from reference TRBV5-1 and TRBJ2-2, is KAGVTQTPRYLIKTRGQQVTLSCSPISGHRSVSWYQQTPGQGLQFLFEYFSETQRNKGNFPGRFSGRQFSNSRSEMNVSTLELGDSALYLCASTPGLAGSGELFFGEGSRLTVL.

The chain combines TRBV12-3 or TRBV12-4 with TRBJ2-4, with D possibly being TRBD1 (6 bases). The CDR3 length is 11 residues. V lost 6 bases, J lost 14 bases, and 14 bases lay in between. The CDR3 region has the DNA TGTGCCAGCAGACAGGGTTTTGGGGAGTACTTC. It translates to CASRQGFGEYF.

The chain employs TRBV7-9 and TRBJ1-1, with TRBD1 as a possible D gene (6 bases). This CDR3 is 13 amino acids long. V was cut by 2 bases and J by 6 bases, with 10 bases left in between. The V gene's germline CDR1 is SEHNR and CDR2 FQNEAQ (reference sequence). The CDR3 here is CASSLQQGAEAFF. CDR3 sequence (DNA): TGTGCCAGCAGCTTACAACAGGGAGCTGAAGCTTTCTTT. Full variable domain (remainder filled in from reference TRBV7-9 and TRBJ1-1): DTGVSQNPRHKITKRGQNVTFRCDPISEHNRLYWYRQTLGQGPEFLTYFQNEAQLEKSRLLSDRFSAERPKGSFSTLEIQRTEQGDSAMYLCASSLQQGAEAFFGQGTRLTVV.

The chain employs TRBV7-9 and TRBJ2-1, with a possible D match to TRBD1 (6 bases). Between the trimmed V and J ends, which lost 8 bases and 6 bases, there was a span of 14 bases. Germline lookup yields CDR1 SEHNR and CDR2 FQNEAQ (reference sequence). This CDR3 has 13 residues. CDR3: CASQQGVSNEQFF. CDR3 bases: TGTGCCAGCCAACAGGGTGTCTCCAATGAGCAGTTCTTC.

V and J are TRBV6-2 or TRBV6-3 and TRBJ2-1, with D unclear. The CDR3 extends over 13 amino acids. Between the trimmed V and J ends, which lost 2 bases and 7 bases, there was a span of 9 bases. The germline gives CDR1 MNHEY, CDR2 SVGEGT. CDR3 loop: CASSYPQGNEQFF. The CDR3 DNA is TGTGCCAGCAGTTACCCCCAAGGTAATGAGCAGTTCTTC.

The chain couples TRBV7-2 to TRBJ2-3; D not certain. The CDR3 spans 12 residues. The V and J ends lost 8 bases and 4 bases respectively, with 10 bases between them. CDR1 and CDR2 (germline): SGHTA, FQGNSA. In DNA, the CDR3 is TGTGCCAGCGGCACTCGCCCAGATACGCAGTATTTT. Translated, it gives CASGTRPDTQYF.

The rearrangement links TRBV5-1 to TRBJ1-1; 11 nucleotides line up with TRBD1. The CDR3 consists of 15 residues. Unmatched junction bases numbered 8, after V lost 4 bases and J lost 6 bases. Germline-derived CDR1 and CDR2 are SGHRS and YFSETQ. CDR3: CASSDRTGGASEAFF. In DNA, the CDR3 is TGCGCCAGCAGCGACCGGACAGGGGGCGCTTCTGAAGCTTTCTTT.

V usage is TRBV4-1 and J usage is TRBJ2-3; 7 nucleotides agree with TRBD2. Trimming at V came to 1 base and at J to 1 base, leaving 5 bases not matched to a gene. The CDR3 is 16 residues long. Germline CDR1 MGHRA, CDR2 YSYEKL. The CDR3 is CASSQVGLAGTDTQYF. The CDR3 nucleotides read TGCGCCAGCAGCCAAGTCGGGCTAGCGGGCACAGATACGCAGTATTTT.

The chain combines TRBV6-2 or TRBV6-3 with TRBJ2-1; 9 positions agree with TRBD1. The germline V gene encodes CDR1 MNHEY and CDR2 SVGEGT. V shed 8 bases and J 9 bases; nucleotides not matched to a gene: 14. The CDR3 runs to 15 residues. The CDR3 DNA sequence: TGTGCCAGCTGCCGGGGGGCAGGGGGACAGGGTGAGCAGTTCTTC. Amino acids: CASCRGAGGQGEQFF.

The chain carries TRBV6-6 and TRBJ1-2; no clear D gene. This CDR3 is 14 amino acids long. V lost 0 bases, J lost 3 bases, and 8 bases lay in between. Germline assignment: CDR1 MNHNY and CDR2 SVGAGI (reference sequence). In DNA form, the CDR3 reads TGTGCCAGCAGTTACTCCGGCAGAGACTATGGCTACACCTTC. This codes for CASSYSGRDYGYTF.

The J gene is TRBJ2-7, the V gene TRBV11-1; D remains unclear. Per the germline V gene, CDR1 is SGHAT and CDR2 is FQDESV (reference sequence). The V gene lost 5 bases and the J gene lost 2 bases, with 13 bases spanning the gap. The CDR3 totals 14 residues. CDR3 in DNA: TGTGCCAGCAGCCCGCCGGGCAGGACCTACGAGCAGTACTTC. Translating gives CASSPPGRTYEQYF.

This chain connects TRBV9 to TRBJ2-5, with 12 bases that match TRBD2. With 4 bases clipped from V and 5 bases from J, the junction kept 9 bases outside the gene matches. The CDR3 contains 16 residues. Germline V gene data show CDR1 as SGDLS and CDR2 as YYNGEE. CDR3 sequence reads: CASSPGLAGHPETQYF. DNA for the CDR3: TGTGCCAGCAGCCCGGGACTAGCGGGTCACCCGGAGACCCAGTACTTC. The full variable domain, with the rest looked up from reference TRBV9 and TRBJ2-5, is DSGVTQTPKHLITATGQRVTLRCSPRSGDLSVYWYQQSLDQGLQFLIQYYNGEERAKGNILERFSAQQFPDLHSELNLSSLELGDSALYFCASSPGLAGHPETQYFGPGTRLLVL.

CDR3 protein: CASSRANSPLHF. As DNA, the CDR3 is TGTGCCAGCAGTAGGGCAAATTCACCCCTCCACTTT. The chain carries TRBV27 and TRBJ1-6; D is undetermined. V was cut by 5 bases and J by 7 bases, with 6 bases left in between. The length of the CDR3 is 12 residues. Germline CDR1 reads MNHEY; CDR2 reads SMNVEV (reference sequence).

The chain employs TRBV29-1 and TRBJ2-1; no firm D call. The CDR3 spans 12 residues. The germline V and J ends were trimmed by 2 bases and 10 bases, with 12 bases remaining between them. The germline CDR1 and CDR2 sequences are SQVTM and ANQGSEA. CDR3 DNA sequence: TGCAGCGTTGAATTGAAACGGATAGAGCAGTTCTTC. Amino acids: CSVELKRIEQFF.